This T cell receptor beta chain was documented in a study of shared T cell receptors in the human thymus. Sequenced by immunoSEQ multiplex PCR; TCRdb stores in-frame clones only, minus some. Counted here are roughly 410,000 clones, 85% to 95% occurring once; the ten biggest clones make up roughly 0.02%. The CDR3 has 18 amino acids. Germline values: CDR1 SGHTA, CDR2 FQGNSA. The ends lost 5 bases at V and 2 bases at J; junction bases unmatched: 13. V gene TRBV7-2 combines with J gene TRBJ2-3; 10 nucleotides match TRBD2. The receptor was isolated from a human donor. Input material: thymocytes. The CDR3 region has the DNA TGTGCCAGCAGCCCTGGGGGGCTAGCGGGAGTGAACACAGATACGCAGTATTTT. This sequence encodes CASSPGGLAGVNTDTQYF.